This TCR beta chain derives from a study of vaccination and CD4 T cells after COVID-19. Turning to the study itself: Post-COVID samples were collected a median about 94 days following diagnosis, spanning 35 to 161. Overlapping spike pools from SARS-CoV-2 and HCoV-NL63, HCoV-OC43 and HCoV-229E served as culture stimuli.

At the Johns Hopkins FTIC core, DNA taken from cultured CD4+ T cells was sequenced by way of the Oncomine TCR Beta short-read assay. Investigators obtained genomic DNA by extraction from cultured CD4+ T cells. TCRdb redid the calling of the PCR reads with MiXCR, one entry per CDR3 protein. The table shows about 7,800 distinct CDR3 sequences, with over 35% occurring only once. This clonotype has a handful of counts. Its antigen is undetermined. Germline CDR1 reads SNHLY; CDR2 reads FYNNEI. This CDR3 is built from 14 residues. Trimming took 4 bases from V and 0 from J; bases not matched to a gene: 3. Treatment denoted: approximately 10-day PBMC culture with coronavirus spike peptide pools or control peptides (ViraFEST assay). From the unexposed donor, CD4+ T cells were collected ahead of the COVID-19 pandemic (2011-2018). After expanding antigen-specific T cells with peptide pools, ViraFEST sequenced their TCRs. Negative selection isolated the CD4+ T cells once the cells had been cultured for 10 days.

The sequencing input was CD4+ T cells from blood, cultured in vitro. The chain recombines TRBV2 with TRBJ2-7; 7 bases fit TRBD1. This TCR came from a human donor in good health. The CDR3 coding sequence is TGTGCCAGCAGTGGACAGGGACCCTCCTACGAGCAGTACTTC. Translation: CASSGQGPSYEQYF.